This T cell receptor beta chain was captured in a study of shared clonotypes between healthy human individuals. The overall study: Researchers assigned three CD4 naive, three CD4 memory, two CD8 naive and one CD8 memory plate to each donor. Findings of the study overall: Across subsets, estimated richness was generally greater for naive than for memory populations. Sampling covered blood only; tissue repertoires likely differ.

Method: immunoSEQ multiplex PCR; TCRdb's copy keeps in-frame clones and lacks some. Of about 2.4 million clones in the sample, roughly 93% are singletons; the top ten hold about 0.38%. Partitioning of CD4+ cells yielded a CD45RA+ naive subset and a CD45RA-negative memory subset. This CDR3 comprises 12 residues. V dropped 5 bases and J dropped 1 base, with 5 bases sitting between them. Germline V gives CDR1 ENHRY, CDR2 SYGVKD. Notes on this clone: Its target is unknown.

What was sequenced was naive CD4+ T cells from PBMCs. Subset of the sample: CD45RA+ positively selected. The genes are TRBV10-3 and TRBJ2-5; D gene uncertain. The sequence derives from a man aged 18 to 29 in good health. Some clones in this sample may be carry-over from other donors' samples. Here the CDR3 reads CAISSGQETQYF. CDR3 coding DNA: TGTGCCATCAGTTCCGGCCAAGAGACCCAGTACTTC.